These T cell receptor beta chains were read from a single sample in a study of vaccination and CD4 T cells after COVID-19. For these TCRs, the target antigens are not known. TCRdb reanalysed the PCR reads using MiXCR and keeps one entry per CDR3 protein. The sample contains about 9,600 distinct CDR3 sequences, 25% to 30% of which appear only once. The sample consisted of CD4+ T cells from blood, cultured in vitro. These receptors were collected from a human donor in good health. Both conserved end residues are part of each CDR3. Fields, in order: J gene, D gene, clone size, V gene, CDR3 protein, CDR3 DNA. The D gene is left open where the match is weak. The size of a clone is reported for some rows only, either as once, few or many, or as a class for expanded clones.

TRBJ1-6,NA,NA,TRBV27,CASRLSGRSPLHF,TGTGCCAGCAGGTTATCAGGGAGGTCACCCCTCCACTTT
TRBJ2-5,NA,NA,TRBV7-9,CASSLVTGQGETQYF,TGTGCCAGCAGCTTAGTAACAGGGCAGGGAGAGACCCAGTACTTC
TRBJ2-5,NA,NA,TRBV28,CASSPRETQYF,TGTGCCAGCAGTCCCCGGGAGACCCAGTACTTC
TRBJ2-7,NA,few,TRBV28,CASRRDFGYEQYF,TGTGCCAGCAGGAGGGACTTCGGCTACGAGCAGTACTTC
TRBJ1-5,NA,medium-sized,TRBV20-1,CSAIDWLGKGSNQPQHF,TGCAGTGCTATCGATTGGCTGGGAAAAGGGAGCAATCAGCCCCAGCATTTT
TRBJ2-3,TRBD2,few,TRBV7-2,CASSLLRGGSGDTQYF,TGTGCCAGCAGCTTATTACGGGGCGGGAGCGGAGATACGCAGTATTTT
TRBJ1-5,NA,NA,TRBV15,CATSRNQGWNQPQHF,TGTGCCACCAGCAGAAATCAGGGTTGGAATCAGCCCCAGCATTTT
TRBJ2-2,NA,NA,TRBV7-2,CASRLDRRTGELFF,TGTGCCAGCAGACTCGACAGGAGAACCGGGGAGCTGTTTTTT
TRBJ2-7,TRBD1,NA,TRBV7-6,CASSLAIGQGASYEQYF,TGTGCCAGCAGCTTAGCGATAGGACAGGGGGCCTCCTACGAGCAGTACTTC
TRBJ2-7,TRBD2,few,TRBV20-1,CSAPRTPGLADEQYF,TGCAGTGCGCCCAGAACGCCGGGACTAGCCGACGAGCAGTACTTC